These 16 T cell receptor beta chains were sequenced from one sample in a study of T cell changes during pregnancy in multiple sclerosis. Sequencing used immunoSEQ multiplex PCR; TCRdb keeps in-frame clones, though not all of them. Among roughly 90,000 clones, 94% were seen once, and the ten largest hold 2% to 2.5%. Material: peripheral blood, obtained in the third trimester of pregnancy. These receptors were obtained from a female donor with multiple sclerosis, enrolled in a pregnancy study.

The rearrangement links TRBV5-4 to TRBJ2-5, with TRBD2 matching over 12 bases. The J segment lost 3 bases and the V segment lost 3 bases, leaving 6 bases of the junction unmatched. The CDR3 sequence is 16 residues long. The V gene's germline CDR1 is SGHNT and CDR2 YYREEE (reference sequence). CDR3 region: CASSSSGLAGKETQYF. The CDR3 nucleotides are TGTGCCAGCAGCTCAAGCGGACTAGCGGGAAAAGAGACCCAGTACTTC.

This chain connects TRBV19 to TRBJ2-7, with unresolved D. This CDR3 has 16 residues. The germline V gene has CDR1 LNHDA and CDR2 SQIVND (reference sequence). The germline V and J ends were trimmed by 7 bases and 5 bases, with 24 bases remaining between them. The CDR3: CASTPTPTTAPNEQYF. The DNA for the CDR3 is TGTGCCAGTACCCCCACCCCTACTACCGCTCCTAACGAGCAGTACTTC.

This clone has just one count. The rearrangement uses TRBV27 and TRBJ2-7, with a weak D call TRBD1 (6 bases). The CDR3 runs 18 residues. V lost 2 bases and J lost 0, with 20 bases in between. CDR1 MNHEY and CDR2 SMNVEV come from the germline V gene (reference sequence). CDR3 sequence (DNA): TGTGCCAGCAGTTTACAATCATGGGTTGGGGGCCCCTCCTACGAGCAGTACTTC. This codes for CASSLQSWVGGPSYEQYF.

This chain links TRBV2 with TRBJ2-7, with 7 bases that match TRBD2. Germline values: CDR1 SNHLY, CDR2 FYNNEI. CDR3 size: 14 residues. V shed 5 bases and J 4 bases; nucleotides not matched to a gene: 8. CDR3 DNA: TGTGCCAGCAGTTGGGGGGGAGGCGGTTACGAGCAGTACTTC. It translates to CASSWGGGGYEQYF. Together with reference TRBV2 and TRBJ2-7, the CDR3 gives the full variable domain: EPEVTQTPSHQVTQMGQEVILRCVPISNHLYFYWYRQILGQKVEFLVSFYNNEISEKSEIFDDQFSVERPDGSNFTLKIRSTKLEDSAMYFCASSWGGGGYEQYFGPGTRLTVT.

The V call is TRBV7-2, the J call TRBJ2-2; 14 bases align to TRBD2. After removal of 5 bases from V and 3 bases from J, the junction contained 5 bases not matched to a gene. Germline values: CDR1 SGHTA, CDR2 FQGNSA. The CDR3 spans 17 residues. CDR3 protein: CASSQSGLAGDTGELFF. Here the CDR3 DNA reads TGTGCCAGCAGCCAATCGGGACTAGCGGGAGACACCGGGGAGCTGTTTTTT.

This clone was observed once. J is TRBJ2-1 and V is TRBV5-4; D is possibly TRBD1 (5 bases). V gave up 1 base and J gave up 7 bases, with 12 bases separating them. Germline V gene lookup returns CDR1 SGHNT and CDR2 YYREEE (reference sequence). This CDR3 is built from 14 residues. The CDR3 nucleotides are TGTGCCAGCAGCTTGCCGGGTTCAGGGAATGAGCAGTTCTTC. Translating gives CASSLPGSGNEQFF.

This clone appeared once. Relative to the germline gene, one junction end is altered; a read error may explain this. This chain's CDR3 is CASSPSWGDYEQYF. The CDR3 DNA sequence: TGTGCTAGCAGTCCTTCATGGGGGGACTACGAGCAGTACTTC. J is TRBJ2-7 and V is TRBV7-7; tentatively, D is TRBD2 (6 bases). Germline lookup yields CDR1 SSHAT and CDR2 FNYEAQ (reference sequence). The CDR3 has 14 amino acids.

This chain connects TRBV4-1 to TRBJ2-7; D perhaps matches TRBD1 (7 bases). In germline, CDR1 is MGHRA, CDR2 YSYEKL. V lost 0 bases and J lost 3, with 18 bases in between. The CDR3 has 17 amino acids. CDR3 sequence reads: CASSQDRQAGGLYEQYF. CDR3 DNA sequence: TGCGCCAGCAGCCAAGATCGTCAGGCAGGGGGACTCTACGAGCAGTACTTC.

The rearrangement uses TRBV27 and TRBJ2-6, with 8 bases that match TRBD1. V was pared by 5 bases and J by 0 bases, with 6 bases of the junction left unmatched. In germline, CDR1 is MNHEY, CDR2 SMNVEV (reference sequence). The CDR3 covers 17 residues. CDR3 amino acids: CASSAGQGRSGANVLTF. CDR3 nucleotide sequence: TGTGCCAGCAGTGCCGGACAGGGTCGCTCTGGGGCCAACGTCCTGACTTTC.

V usage is TRBV5-1 and J usage is TRBJ1-4, with D tentatively TRBD1 (6 bases). The CDR3 length is 16 residues. Looked up from germline, CDR1 is SGHRS and CDR2 is YFSETQ. Trimming pared 4 bases from V and 5 bases from J, leaving 18 bases between. The CDR3 DNA follows: TGCGCCAGCAGCAAATCCACAGGGAACTTAAATGAAAAACTGTTTTTT. Protein product: CASSKSTGNLNEKLFF.

The chain carries TRBV5-5 and TRBJ2-1; TRBD2 might be the D (6 bases). This CDR3 contains 16 residues. The V and J ends lost 4 bases and 1 base respectively, with 15 bases between them. In germline, CDR1 is SGHKS, CDR2 YYEKEE (reference sequence). CDR3 region: CASSTTSPLSYNEQFF. CDR3 bases: TGTGCCAGCAGCACCACTAGCCCCCTATCCTACAATGAGCAGTTCTTC.

In its sample, this clone was seen a few times. The chain employs TRBV5-6 and TRBJ1-1; no clear D. Germline V CDR1 and CDR2: SGHDT, YYEEEE. V was cut by 4 bases and J by 10 bases, with 14 bases left in between. CDR3 length: 12 residues. The CDR3 region has the DNA TGTGCCAGCAGCCTCTATGGGCGGGTAGCTTTCTTT. Amino acid sequence: CASSLYGRVAFF.

V usage is TRBV19 and J usage is TRBJ2-1; D unclear. Germline V gives CDR1 LNHDA, CDR2 SQIVND (reference sequence). CDR3 size: 13 residues. V was clipped by 3 bases and J by 10 bases, with 13 bases between them. In DNA, the CDR3 is TGTGCCAGTAGTATTTTGCCCCCCCGGGAGCAGTTCTTC. Residues: CASSILPPREQFF. Drawing the rest from reference TRBV19 and TRBJ2-1, the complete variable domain is DGGITQSPKYLFRKEGQNVTLSCEQNLNHDAMYWYRQDPGQGLRLIYYSQIVNDFQKGDIAEGYSVSREKKESFPLTVTSAQKNPTAFYLCASSILPPREQFFGPGTRLTVL.

This rearrangement joins TRBV5-1 to TRBJ2-1; TRBD2 matches 8 bases. The length of the CDR3 is 16 residues. V was pared by 4 bases and J by 0 bases, with 6 bases of the junction left unmatched. CDR1 is SGHRS and CDR2 is YFSETQ in the germline V gene. The CDR3 is CASSAAGTSSYNEQFF. DNA of the CDR3: TGCGCCAGCAGCGCGGCCGGGACTAGCTCCTACAATGAGCAGTTCTTC.

The rearrangement links TRBV2 to TRBJ1-5, with a weak D call TRBD1 (5 bases). The CDR3 covers 13 residues. Germline values: CDR1 SNHLY, CDR2 FYNNEI. V dropped 5 bases and J dropped 7 bases, with 12 bases sitting between them. This CDR3 reads CASSPEWGQPQHF. CDR3 in DNA: TGTGCCAGCAGTCCGGAGTGGGGCCAGCCCCAGCATTTT. Together with reference TRBV2 and TRBJ1-5, the CDR3 gives the full variable domain: EPEVTQTPSHQVTQMGQEVILRCVPISNHLYFYWYRQILGQKVEFLVSFYNNEISEKSEIFDDQFSVERPDGSNFTLKIRSTKLEDSAMYFCASSPEWGQPQHFGDGTRLSIL.

The genes are TRBV20-1 and TRBJ1-1, with a tentative D call TRBD1 (5 bases). The V and J ends lost 3 bases and 12 bases respectively, with 14 bases between them. Germline values: CDR1 DFQATT, CDR2 SNEGSKA (reference sequence). There are 11 residues in the CDR3. The CDR3 DNA follows: TGCAGTGCTAGTCCCGGGGGGGGTACTTTCTTT. Residues: CSASPGGGTFF.